The source of this T cell receptor beta chain is a study of cytomegalovirus exposure and HLA in healthy donors. Germline lookup yields CDR1 MNHEY and CDR2 SMNVEV (reference sequence). Trimming cost V 3 bases and J 0 bases, with 11 bases left between them. The CDR3 is made up of 15 amino acids. Vbeta (60) and Jbeta (13) primers were used in the PCR. The data were produced by immunoSEQ multiplex PCR, yet TCRdb's version contains in-frame clones alone and is incomplete. The table lists some 200,000 clones, about four fifths of them singletons. The rearrangement uses TRBV27 and TRBJ1-1, with D possibly matching TRBD1 (6 bases). Sequences were obtained from PBMCs. The clonotype originates from a woman aged 45-59 years in good health and CMV-seropositive. This CDR3 reads CASSLEGQLNTEAFF. DNA of the CDR3: TGTGCCAGCAGTTTGGAAGGACAGCTGAACACTGAAGCTTTCTTT.